In this sample, the clone carrying this T cell receptor (beta chain) turned up a few times. Deletions cut 7 bases from V and 3 bases from J, with 13 bases between. This CDR3 has 13 residues. Germline CDR1 SNHLY, CDR2 FYNNEI. Original processing methods: Reference gene primers were amplified, and this amplification served to estimate nucleated cell counts. Using immunoSEQ multiplex PCR, the repertoire was profiled, and TCRdb retains in-frame clones only, with some absent. That table supplies the V and J calls and clone size; D and trimming were determined from the DNA. This table holds about 220,000 clones, approximately 86% found once. This specimen comes from a study of blood T cell repertoires in COVID-19. Across the study: The origin of the acute and convalescent COVID-19 samples was the United States, Italy and Spain. PBMCs, B-cell-depleted T cells, or T cells provided the cDNA or gDNA that made up the material.

The TCR sequence derives from a woman aged 25-40 years who had recovered from COVID-19. The chain employs TRBV2 and TRBJ2-7; weak D call: TRBD1 (6 bases). What was sequenced was peripheral blood. The chain's CDR3 is CASKKLDSYEQYF. The DNA for the CDR3 is TGTGCCAGCAAGAAACTGGACAGCTACGAGCAGTACTTC.